These 3 T cell receptor beta chains were sequenced from one sample in a study of graft-versus-host responses after intestinal transplantation. These receptors lack a known antigen. Assay used: immunoSEQ multiplex PCR; TCRdb lists only in-frame clones, some missing. The sample shows about 96,000 clones, around nine tenths of them seen only once. The material sequenced was unstimulated CD4+ T cells sorted from spleen or lymph node cells, taken before intestinal transplant. All receptors come from a human donor who received an intestinal transplant.

A remark on this clone: The CDR3 does not close with the conserved phenylalanine or tryptophan, likely indicating a read error. It is unclear where the CDR3 begins or ends on the DNA, so no DNA is shown, and the CDR3 is as TCRdb lists it. The chain has TRBV2 and TRBJ1-4; the listed D gene, TRBD1, was not tested against the DNA. The V gene's germline CDR1 is SNHLY and CDR2 FYNNEI. Ends included, the CDR3 has 12 residues. CDR3 sequence reads: CASSDRTGARTL.

The chain carries TRBV29-1 and TRBJ2-3; a weak D match, TRBD2 (5 bases). The CDR3 loop spans 12 amino acids. V dropped 4 bases and J dropped 7 bases, with 12 bases sitting between them. In germline, CDR1 is SQVTM, CDR2 ANQGSEA. The CDR3 region has the DNA TGCAGCGTTGCTGAGGGCCCAAATACGCAGTATTTT. It is translated as CSVAEGPNTQYF.

The chain is built from TRBV7-9 and TRBJ1-1; D call uncertain. Trimming pared 0 bases from V and 4 bases from J, leaving 9 bases between. The germline V gene encodes CDR1 SEHNR and CDR2 FQNEAQ (reference sequence). The length of the CDR3 is 14 residues. This chain's CDR3 is CASSLARSSTEAFF. The CDR3 DNA reads as TGTGCCAGCAGCTTAGCACGGTCAAGCACTGAAGCTTTCTTT.